The rows below give T cell receptor beta chains drawn from one sample of a study of T cells in Graves' hyperthyroidism and ophthalmopathy. TCRdb ran MiXCR on the multiplex PCR reads and lists one entry per CDR3 protein. Of some 350,000 distinct CDR3 sequences in the sample, about a fifth are singletons; the top ten hold around 4%. The material sequenced was blood. These receptors were collected from a woman younger than 35 with Graves' hyperthyroidism. Both conserved end residues are part of each CDR3. D genes are given only for firm matches. Size is omitted from some rows. Given values are once, few, many or a class for expanded clones.

>TRBD1|TRBV20-1|TRBJ1-1|many
CSAGVAQGGSLGTEAFF
TGCAGTGCCGGGGTGGCACAGGGGGGAAGTTTAGGCACTGAAGCTTTCTTT
>.|TRBV7-8|TRBJ1-1|many
CASSTTNMNTEAFF
TGTGCCAGCAGCACGACAAACATGAACACTGAAGCTTTCTTT
>TRBD1|TRBV12-3/TRBV12-4|TRBJ2-7|once
CASRGQGALDEQYF
TGTGCCAGCAGGGGACAGGGGGCTTTGGACGAGCAGTACTTC
>.|TRBV12-3/TRBV12-4|TRBJ2-5|many
CASRGRTVKETQYF
TGTGCCAGCAGGGGAAGGACGGTGAAAGAGACCCAGTACTTC
>.|TRBV4-1|TRBJ2-7|.
CASSQGDNLRYEQYF
TGCGCCAGCAGCCAAGGGGACAACCTCAGGTACGAGCAGTACTTC
>TRBD2|TRBV27|TRBJ2-5|many
CASKGSGGYQETQYF
TGTGCCAGCAAGGGTAGCGGGGGGTACCAAGAGACCCAGTACTTC
>.|TRBV5-4|TRBJ2-5|many
CASTSQTVVGGETQYF
TGTGCCAGCACCTCTCAGACAGTAGTGGGAGGAGAGACCCAGTACTTC
>.|TRBV20-1|TRBJ1-1|.
CSAPTYSTEAFF
TGCAGTGCCCCGACATACTCCACTGAAGCTTTCTTT
>.|TRBV11-3|TRBJ2-7|many
CASSFSRAAEQYF
TGTGCCAGCAGCTTTTCGAGGGCCGCCGAGCAGTACTTC
>.|TRBV6-5|TRBJ2-5|.
CASSYRYQETQYF
TGTGCCAGCAGTTACAGATATCAAGAGACCCAGTACTTC
>.|TRBV6-5|TRBJ2-7|.
CASKLRQGTNEQYF
TGTGCCAGCAAGTTAAGACAGGGGACTAACGAGCAGTACTTC
>.|TRBV6-1|TRBJ2-7|many
CASSGSNSYREQYF
TGTGCCAGCAGTGGATCCAATAGCTATCGGGAGCAGTACTTC
>.|TRBV20-1|TRBJ1-5|many
CSVTRGGFGNQPQHF
TGCAGTGTCACGCGGGGAGGTTTTGGCAATCAGCCCCAGCATTTT
>TRBD2|TRBV7-8|TRBJ2-5|many
CASSPGGVETQYF
TGTGCCAGCAGCCCGGGGGGGGTAGAGACCCAGTACTTC
>TRBD1|TRBV6-5|TRBJ2-5|.
CASSYRGQGAETQYF
TGTGCCAGCAGTTACAGGGGACAGGGGGCAGAGACCCAGTACTTC
>TRBD2|TRBV20-1|TRBJ2-7|few
CSASWAGGAYEQYF
TGCAGTGCTAGTTGGGCGGGGGGGGCCTACGAGCAGTACTTC
>.|TRBV2|TRBJ2-3|many
CASSDARGTDTQYF
TGTGCCAGCAGTGATGCCAGGGGCACAGATACGCAGTATTTT
>.|TRBV6-1|TRBJ1-1|many
CASSEYRENTEAFF
TGTGCCAGCAGTGAATACAGGGAGAACACTGAAGCTTTCTTT
>.|TRBV7-3|TRBJ1-1|many
CASSLTHGNTEAFF
TGTGCCAGCAGCTTAACGCACGGTAACACTGAAGCTTTCTTT
>.|TRBV6-1|TRBJ2-7|many
CASTRNPPSEQYF
TGTGCCAGCACCCGAAATCCCCCTTCCGAGCAGTACTTC
>.|TRBV24-1|TRBJ1-5|many
CATRAGENQPQHF
TGTGCCACCAGAGCAGGGGAGAATCAGCCCCAGCATTTT
>TRBD2|TRBV12-3/TRBV12-4|TRBJ2-2|few
CASSLRGAGGPGGELFF
TGTGCCAGCAGTTTAAGAGGAGCGGGGGGGCCCGGCGGGGAGCTGTTTTTT
>.|TRBV6-1|TRBJ1-5|many
CASSRGRGYDGQPQHF
TGTGCCAGCAGCCGGGGGAGGGGGTATGACGGACAGCCCCAGCATTTT
>.|TRBV20-1|TRBJ1-2|many
CSARDQQYYGYTF
TGCAGTGCTAGAGATCAACAGTACTATGGCTACACCTTC
>TRBD1|TRBV6-1|TRBJ1-2|many
CASTGGRHYGYTF
TGTGCCAGCACAGGGGGTCGACACTATGGCTACACCTTC
>.|TRBV6-1|TRBJ1-2|.
CASSEVGRPYGYTF
TGTGCCAGCAGTGAAGTAGGGAGGCCATATGGCTACACCTTC
>.|TRBV20-1|TRBJ2-4|few
CSAQRGPGAKNIQYF
TGCAGTGCCCAAAGAGGCCCCGGGGCCAAAAACATTCAGTACTTC
>.|TRBV18|TRBJ1-1|many
CASSPLRGDTEAFF
TGTGCCAGCTCACCCCTACGGGGGGACACTGAAGCTTTCTTT
>.|TRBV6-5|TRBJ2-2|few
CASSTRAPRFGELFF
TGTGCCAGCAGTACTAGGGCCCCCCGTTTCGGGGAGCTGTTTTTT
>.|TRBV20-1|TRBJ2-4|.
CSARMDVIAKNIKYF
TGCAGTGCTAGAATGGACGTAATAGCCAAAAACATTAAGTACTTC
>.|TRBV12-3/TRBV12-4|TRBJ2-1|.
CASNAQGYEQFF
TGTGCCAGCAACGCCCAGGGCTATGAGCAGTTCTTC
>.|TRBV2|TRBJ2-4|few
CASSDWGGLPKNIQYF
TGTGCCAGCAGTGATTGGGGAGGCCTTCCCAAAAACATTCAGTACTTC
>.|TRBV3-1|TRBJ1-1|few
CASSHLWQEAFF
TGTGCCAGCAGCCACCTGTGGCAGGAAGCTTTCTTT
>.|TRBV12-3/TRBV12-4|TRBJ1-2|many
CASSSHYGYTF
TGTGCCAGCAGTTCTCATTATGGCTACACCTTC
>.|TRBV12-3/TRBV12-4|TRBJ2-5|many
CASSRWGGKKETQYF
TGTGCCAGCAGCCGGTGGGGGGGCAAAAAAGAGACCCAGTACTTC
>.|TRBV7-8|TRBJ2-7|many
CASNMAHEQYF
TGTGCCAGCAACATGGCCCACGAGCAGTACTTC
>.|TRBV5-1|TRBJ1-2|many
CASSAGFNPYGYTF
TGCGCCAGCAGCGCCGGCTTTAATCCCTATGGCTACACCTTC